This T cell receptor beta chain originates from a study of tumor-infiltrating lymphocytes in primary liver carcinoma. TCR beta cDNA was reverse-transcribed from 400 to 500 ng of total RNA. The reaction used a constant-region primer and ProtoScript II reverse transcriptase. Construction of TCR beta libraries relied on three successive nested multiplex PCR rounds employing slightly modified ARM-PCR. It was with TRBV1-TRBV30 forward primers and a C-beta reverse primer that the first two PCR rounds were run, at 10 cycles each. In TCRdb, the multiplex PCR reads were re-called with MiXCR into one record per CDR3 protein. Of some 180,000 distinct CDR3 sequences listed, 60% were seen once; the top ten hold approximately 70%. Germline V gene data show CDR1 as ENHRY and CDR2 as SYGVKD. The CDR3 extends over 17 amino acids. Germline DNA was also extracted, with blood RNA taken from unsorted whole blood. Patients were treatment-naive with chronic HBV infection.

In the case of this clonotype: Possible read error: a much larger clone is one base away.

Sequenced: peripheral blood. The TCR was taken from a man aged 35-49 years with primary liver carcinoma and hepatitis B virus infection. The genes are TRBV10-3 and TRBJ2-3; 7 positions agree with TRBD2. The CDR3 loop reads CGISEPRLAESTDTQYF. CDR3 DNA sequence: TGTGGCATCAGTGAACCCAGACTAGCAGAAAGCACAGATACGCAGTATTTT.